The entry that follows covers one TCR beta chain sequence. Using immunoSEQ multiplex PCR, the repertoire was profiled, and TCRdb retains in-frame clones only, with some absent. Of tens of thousands of clones in the sample, 85% to 95% were seen once. These data come from a study of T cell changes during pregnancy in multiple sclerosis. V shed 6 bases and J shed 2 bases, with 10 bases lying between them. The V gene's germline CDR1 is MGHDK and CDR2 SYGVNS. The CDR3 extends over 13 amino acids. This TCR was recovered from a female donor in good health, enrolled as a control in a pregnancy study. The specimen comprised peripheral blood, sampled in the third trimester of pregnancy. The J gene is TRBJ1-1, the V gene TRBV25-1; possibly TRBD1 for D (6 bases). The chain's CDR3 is CASSVGQNTEAFF. The CDR3 region has the DNA TGTGCCAGCAGCGTGGGACAAAACACTGAAGCTTTCTTT.